The 17 T cell receptor beta chains presented below share a single source sample, sequenced in a study of CD8+ T cells in alopecia areata. As to treatment: oral pan-JAK inhibitor, 5-10 mg twice daily. Isolated RNA was reverse transcribed into cDNA used as the sequencing template. Generated by immunoSEQ multiplex PCR, the TCRdb table keeps only in-frame clones and is missing some. The table includes over 100,000 clones, around 53% detected once. The sequencing used CD8+ T cells sorted from blood, collected at week 24, from a patient treated with tofacitinib. The receptors shown here come from a human donor with alopecia areata.

J is TRBJ2-3 and V is TRBV27; D is unresolved. V lost 11 bases, J lost 0 bases, and 15 bases lay in between. CDR1 is MNHEY, CDR2 SMNVEV, per germline (reference sequence). The CDR3 extends over 14 amino acids. The CDR3 sequence is CAAATSDSTDTQYF. The CDR3 DNA reads as TGTGCCGCCGCGACGTCTGATAGCACAGATACGCAGTATTTT.

The chain recombines TRBV29-1 with TRBJ2-5; tentatively, D is TRBD1 (5 bases). There are 13 residues in the CDR3. Trimming took 6 bases from V and 0 from J, leaving 11 bases between them. Germline assignment: CDR1 SQVTM and CDR2 ANQGSEA. CDR3 in amino acids: CSVLDSHQETQYF. The CDR3 region has the DNA TGCAGCGTGTTAGACAGTCACCAAGAGACCCAGTACTTC.

The chain combines TRBV13 with TRBJ2-7; possibly TRBD1 or TRBD2 for D (5 bases each). Between the trimmed V and J ends, which lost 5 bases and 4 bases, there was a span of 15 bases. The CDR3 length is 14 residues. Germline V gene data show CDR1 as PRHDT and CDR2 as FYEKMQ (reference sequence). CDR3 in amino acids: CASSTGDRVYEQYF. The CDR3, as DNA: TGTGCCAGCAGCACTGGGGACCGAGTTTACGAGCAGTACTTC.

V and J are TRBV4-2 and TRBJ1-6; D gene uncertain. This CDR3 contains 17 residues. Germline lookup yields CDR1 LGHNA and CDR2 YNFKEQ. Trimming shortened V by 0 bases and J by 8 bases, and 17 bases separated the two germline ends. This chain's CDR3 is CASSQEGGQEGYSPLHF. The CDR3 bases are TGTGCCAGCAGCCAAGAAGGAGGCCAGGAAGGTTATTCACCCCTCCACTTT.

This clone was detected only a few times. The rearrangement links TRBV7-9 to TRBJ1-1; 7 nucleotides match TRBD1. The ends lost 5 bases at V and 6 bases at J; junction bases unmatched: 9. Germline lookup yields CDR1 SEHNR and CDR2 FQNEAQ (reference sequence). The CDR3 covers 14 residues. CDR3 protein: CASSPTGDDAEAFF. CDR3 DNA sequence: TGTGCCAGCAGCCCTACAGGGGACGACGCTGAAGCTTTCTTT.

CDR3 loop: CASTIRTGPTGEQFF. The CDR3, as DNA: TGTGCCAGCACCATACGGACAGGTCCGACGGGTGAGCAGTTCTTC. This sequence joins TRBV6-5 and TRBJ2-1, with TRBD1 matching 7 bases. V gave up 7 bases and J gave up 9 bases; unmatched junction bases: 15. There are 15 residues in the CDR3. Looked up from germline, CDR1 is MNHEY and CDR2 is SVGAGI.

This sequence joins TRBV7-9 and TRBJ2-7, with D possibly matching TRBD1 (5 bases). Germline loops: CDR1 SEHNR, CDR2 FQNEAQ (reference sequence). The CDR3 loop spans 14 amino acids. Trimming took off 0 bases at V and 5 bases at J, with 11 bases between the two ends. In nucleotides, the CDR3 is TGTGCCAGCAGCTTAGCACCCAGGGTCCACGAGCAGTACTTC. Protein: CASSLAPRVHEQYF.

This clone was detected only a few times. This chain uses TRBV5-1 with TRBJ2-7; 11 bases are shared with TRBD2. Germline CDR1 is SGHRS and CDR2 is YFSETQ. With V trimmed by 3 bases and J by 2 bases, 4 bases remained unmatched. The CDR3 runs to 15 residues. As DNA, the CDR3 is TGCGCCAGCAGCTCCTCACTAGCGGGGGCCTACGAGCAGTACTTC. Its translation: CASSSSLAGAYEQYF.

This clone has a handful of counts. The chain is built from TRBV6-6 and TRBJ2-5; no clear D. Germline lookup yields CDR1 MNHNY and CDR2 SVGAGI (reference sequence). The CDR3 runs to 11 residues. V was shortened by 6 bases and J by 5 bases, with 7 bases between the two germline ends. The CDR3, as DNA: TGTGCCAGCAGCGACTTGGAGACCCAGTACTTC. Protein: CASSDLETQYF.

The chain carries TRBV29-1 and TRBJ2-7; 10 nucleotides align to TRBD1. V lost 4 bases and J lost 0; bases outside the gene matches: 3. The CDR3 contains 14 residues. From germline, CDR1 is SQVTM and CDR2 ANQGSEA. DNA of the CDR3: TGCAGCGTTGGCCGGGACAGGGGCTCCTACGAGCAGTACTTC. Translation gives CSVGRDRGSYEQYF.

The chain carries TRBV6-5 and TRBJ1-1, with no clear D. Trimming pared 8 bases from V and 2 bases from J, leaving 18 bases between. This CDR3 contains 15 residues. CDR1 is MNHEY and CDR2 is SVGAGI in the germline V gene. DNA for the CDR3: TGTGCCAGCGGATTCTCCGCCGGGTTTAACACTGAAGCTTTCTTT. This gives the protein CASGFSAGFNTEAFF.

The chain recombines TRBV9 with TRBJ2-6, with D possibly called TRBD1 or TRBD2 (6 bases each). CDR1 SGDLS and CDR2 YYNGEE come from the germline V gene. The CDR3 runs 17 residues. V was shortened by 1 base and J by 1 base, with 12 bases between the two germline ends. CDR3: CASSVRGVISGANVLTF. The CDR3 DNA is TGTGCCAGCAGCGTAAGGGGGGTAATTTCTGGGGCCAACGTCCTGACTTTC.

The rearrangement joins TRBV30 to TRBJ2-3, with unresolved D. The V end lost 2 bases, the J end lost 6 bases, and 6 bases lay between the germline ends. Germline-derived CDR1 and CDR2 are GTSNPN and SVGIG (reference sequence). The length of the CDR3 is 11 residues. The CDR3, as DNA: TGTGCCTGGAGTTACACGGATACGCAGTATTTT. Protein product: CAWSYTDTQYF.

The genes are TRBV30 and TRBJ2-1; 7 positions agree with TRBD2. Germline CDR1 GTSNPN, CDR2 SVGIG (reference sequence). This CDR3 contains 12 residues. V dropped 2 bases and J dropped 10; count of bases not matched to a gene: 5. For the CDR3, the DNA is TGTGCCTGGAGTCCAGTGGGAGGGGAGCAGTTCTTC. Its translation is CAWSPVGGEQFF.

The chain links TRBV6-5 to TRBJ2-5, with 7 bases fitting TRBD1. Unmatched junction bases numbered 2, after V lost 3 bases and J lost 4 bases. This CDR3 has 13 residues. Per the germline V gene, CDR1 is MNHEY and CDR2 is SVGAGI. For the CDR3, the DNA is TGTGCCAGCAGTTATTCAGGGGGAGAGACCCAGTACTTC. It translates to CASSYSGGETQYF.

The sample holds a few counts of this clone. V is TRBV5-4 and J is TRBJ1-2; 7 bases agree with TRBD1. The CDR3 consists of 13 residues. Germline V lookup: CDR1 SGHNT, CDR2 YYREEE (reference sequence). V lost 5 bases to trimming and J lost 2 bases; unmatched junction nucleotides: 3. CDR3 coding DNA: TGTGCCAGCAGTCCGGGACAGAACTATGGCTACACCTTC. Its protein is CASSPGQNYGYTF.

This chain connects TRBV11-1 to TRBJ2-5; D uncertain. V lost 3 bases and J 2 bases, leaving 10 bases between the germline ends. The CDR3 runs 14 residues. Germline V gene lookup returns CDR1 SGHAT and CDR2 FQDESV (reference sequence). In DNA, the CDR3 is TGTGCCAGCAGCTTGTTGATCGGGCAAGAGACCCAGTACTTC. Its translation is CASSLLIGQETQYF.